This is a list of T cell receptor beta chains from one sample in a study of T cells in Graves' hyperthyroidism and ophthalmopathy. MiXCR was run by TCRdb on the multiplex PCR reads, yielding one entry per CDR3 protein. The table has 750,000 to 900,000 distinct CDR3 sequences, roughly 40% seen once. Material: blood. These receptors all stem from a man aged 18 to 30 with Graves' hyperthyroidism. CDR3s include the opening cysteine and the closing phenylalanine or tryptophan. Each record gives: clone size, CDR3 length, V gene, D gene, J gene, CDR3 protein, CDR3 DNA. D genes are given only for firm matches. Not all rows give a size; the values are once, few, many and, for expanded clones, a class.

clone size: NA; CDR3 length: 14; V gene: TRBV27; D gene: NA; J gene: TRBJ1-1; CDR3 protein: CASSPQVMDTEAFF; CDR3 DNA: TGTGCCAGCAGTCCACAGGTGATGGACACTGAAGCTTTCTTT
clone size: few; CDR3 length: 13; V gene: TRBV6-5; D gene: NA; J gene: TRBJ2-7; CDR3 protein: CASKAGASYEQYF; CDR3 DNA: TGTGCCAGCAAAGCAGGGGCAAGCTACGAGCAGTACTTC
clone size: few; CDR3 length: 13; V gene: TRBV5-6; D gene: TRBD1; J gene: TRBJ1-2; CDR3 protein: CASSLQGESGYTF; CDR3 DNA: TGTGCCAGCAGCTTACAGGGGGAGAGTGGCTACACCTTC
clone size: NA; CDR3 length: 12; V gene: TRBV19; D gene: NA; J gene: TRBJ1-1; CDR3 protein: CASGKPTLEAFF; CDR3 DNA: TGTGCCAGTGGTAAACCCACCCTCGAAGCTTTCTTT
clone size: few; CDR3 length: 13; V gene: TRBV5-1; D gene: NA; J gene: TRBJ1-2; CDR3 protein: CASSLTDDYGYTF; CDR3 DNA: TGCGCCAGCAGCTTGACGGACGACTATGGCTACACCTTC
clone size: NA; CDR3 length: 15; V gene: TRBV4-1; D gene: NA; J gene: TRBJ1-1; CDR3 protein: CASSQEFAGNTEAFF; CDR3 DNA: TGCGCCAGCAGCCAAGAATTCGCGGGTAACACTGAAGCTTTCTTT
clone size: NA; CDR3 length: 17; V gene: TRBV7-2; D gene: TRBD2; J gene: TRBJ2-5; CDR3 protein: CASKGGLAGDQQETQYF; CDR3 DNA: TGTGCCAGCAAGGGCGGACTAGCGGGGGATCAACAAGAGACCCAGTACTTC
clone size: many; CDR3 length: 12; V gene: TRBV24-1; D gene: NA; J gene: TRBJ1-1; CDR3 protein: CATSARDGEAFF; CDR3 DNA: TGTGCCACCAGTGCACGGGACGGAGAAGCTTTCTTT
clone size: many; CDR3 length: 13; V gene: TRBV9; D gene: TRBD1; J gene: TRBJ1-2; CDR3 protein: CASSSQGASGYTF; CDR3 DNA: TGTGCCAGCAGCTCTCAGGGGGCAAGCGGCTACACCTTC
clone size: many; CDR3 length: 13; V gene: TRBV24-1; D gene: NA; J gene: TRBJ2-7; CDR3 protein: CATSDGTLYEQYF; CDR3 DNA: TGTGCCACCAGTGATGGGACACTCTACGAGCAGTACTTC
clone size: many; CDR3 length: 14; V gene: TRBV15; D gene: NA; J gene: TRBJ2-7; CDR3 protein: CATSRDRQAYEQYF; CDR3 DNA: TGTGCCACCAGCAGAGATCGGCAGGCCTACGAGCAGTACTTC
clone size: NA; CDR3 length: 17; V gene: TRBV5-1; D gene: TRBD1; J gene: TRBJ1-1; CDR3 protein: CASSSLRDRGMNTEAFF; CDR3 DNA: TGCGCCAGCAGCTCACTCCGGGACAGGGGGATGAACACTGAAGCTTTCTTT
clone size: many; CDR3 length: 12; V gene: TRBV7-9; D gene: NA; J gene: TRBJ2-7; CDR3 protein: CASSLKTYEQYF; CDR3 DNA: TGTGCCAGCAGCTTAAAGACCTACGAGCAGTACTTC
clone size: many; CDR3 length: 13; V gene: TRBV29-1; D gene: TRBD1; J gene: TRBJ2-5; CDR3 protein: CSVDQGAGETQYF; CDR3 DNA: TGCAGCGTTGATCAGGGGGCCGGAGAGACCCAGTACTTC
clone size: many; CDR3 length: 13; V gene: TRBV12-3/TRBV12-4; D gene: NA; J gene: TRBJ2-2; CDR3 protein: CASSFGNTGELFF; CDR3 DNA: TGTGCCAGCAGCTTCGGGAACACCGGGGAGCTGTTTTTT
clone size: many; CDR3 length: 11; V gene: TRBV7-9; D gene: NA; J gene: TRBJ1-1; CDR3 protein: CVGGGNTEAFF; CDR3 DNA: TGTGTCGGCGGGGGGAACACTGAAGCTTTCTTT
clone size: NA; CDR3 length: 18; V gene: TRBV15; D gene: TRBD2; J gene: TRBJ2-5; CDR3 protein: CATSRVVIGLAGMETQYF; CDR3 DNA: TGTGCCACCAGCAGAGTCGTCATAGGACTAGCGGGAATGGAGACCCAGTACTTC
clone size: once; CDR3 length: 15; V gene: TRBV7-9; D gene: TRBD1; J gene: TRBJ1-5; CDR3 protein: CASSDGGTGGQPQHF; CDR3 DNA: TGTGCCAGCAGCGACGGAGGGACAGGTGGGCAGCCCCAGCATTTT
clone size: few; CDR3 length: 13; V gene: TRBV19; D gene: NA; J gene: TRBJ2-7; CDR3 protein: CASSTHLKVEQYF; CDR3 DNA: TGTGCCAGTAGTACCCATCTCAAGGTCGAGCAGTACTTC
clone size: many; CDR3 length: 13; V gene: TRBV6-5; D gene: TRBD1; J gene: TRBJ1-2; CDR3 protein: CASSWTGSDGYTF; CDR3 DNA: TGTGCCAGCAGTTGGACAGGGTCTGATGGCTACACCTTC
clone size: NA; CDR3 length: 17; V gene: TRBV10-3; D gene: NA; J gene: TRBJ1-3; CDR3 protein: CASRPTDTSVFGNTIYF; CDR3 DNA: TGTGCCAGCAGACCTACGGACACCAGTGTATTTGGAAACACCATATATTTT
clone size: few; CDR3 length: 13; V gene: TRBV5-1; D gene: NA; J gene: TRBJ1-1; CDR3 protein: CANSLVVNTEAFF; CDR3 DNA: TGCGCCAACAGCTTGGTGGTGAACACTGAAGCTTTCTTT
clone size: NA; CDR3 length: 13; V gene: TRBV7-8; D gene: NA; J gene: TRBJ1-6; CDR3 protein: CASSQTESSPLHF; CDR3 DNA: TGCGCCAGCAGCCAAACAGAGTCTTCACCCCTCCACTTT
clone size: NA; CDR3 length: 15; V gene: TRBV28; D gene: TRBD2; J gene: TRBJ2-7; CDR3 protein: CASSLWFSGGYEQYF; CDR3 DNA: TGTGCCAGCAGTTTGTGGTTCTCGGGGGGCTACGAGCAGTACTTC
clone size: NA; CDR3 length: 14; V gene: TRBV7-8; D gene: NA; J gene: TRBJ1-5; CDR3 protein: CASSPDDPYQPQRF; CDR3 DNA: TGTGCCAGCAGCCCAGATGATCCGTATCAGCCCCAGCGTTTT
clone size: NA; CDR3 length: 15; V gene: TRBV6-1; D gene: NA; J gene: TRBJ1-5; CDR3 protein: CASTTGFPLNQPQHF; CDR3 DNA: TGTGCCAGCACCACAGGGTTCCCCCTCAATCAGCCCCAGCATTTT
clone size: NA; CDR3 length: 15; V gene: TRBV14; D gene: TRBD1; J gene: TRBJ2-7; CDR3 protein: CASSHSSRTGSEQYF; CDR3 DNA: TGTGCCAGCAGCCACTCCTCTAGGACAGGGAGCGAGCAGTACTTC
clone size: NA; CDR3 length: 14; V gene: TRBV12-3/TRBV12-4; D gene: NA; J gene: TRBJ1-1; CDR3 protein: CASSLTVVSTEAFF; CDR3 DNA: TGTGCCAGCAGTTTAACGGTAGTGAGCACTGAAGCTTTCTTT
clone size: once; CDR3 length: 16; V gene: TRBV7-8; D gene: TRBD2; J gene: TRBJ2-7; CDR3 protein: CASSLSEGGSTYEQYF; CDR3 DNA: TGTGCCAGCAGCTTATCAGAGGGCGGGAGTACCTACGAGCAGTACTTC
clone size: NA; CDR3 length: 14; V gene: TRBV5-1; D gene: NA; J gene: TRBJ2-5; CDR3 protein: CASSLSLLKETQYF; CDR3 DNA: TGCGCCAGCAGCTTGAGCCTGCTTAAAGAGACCCAGTACTTC
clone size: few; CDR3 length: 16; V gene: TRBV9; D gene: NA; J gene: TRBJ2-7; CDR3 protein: CASSVGAGTSTYEQYF; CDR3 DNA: TGTGCCAGCAGCGTAGGGGCGGGGACATCCACCTACGAGCAGTACTTC
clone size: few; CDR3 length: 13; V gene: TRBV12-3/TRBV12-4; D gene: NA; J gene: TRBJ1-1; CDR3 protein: CASSSPSAPGTFF; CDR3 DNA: TGTGCCAGCAGTTCTCCTTCGGCCCCAGGGACTTTCTTT
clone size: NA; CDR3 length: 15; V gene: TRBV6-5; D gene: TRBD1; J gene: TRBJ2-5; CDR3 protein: CASSLTGGAKETQYF; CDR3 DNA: TGTGCCAGCAGTTTAACAGGGGGTGCCAAAGAGACCCAGTACTTC
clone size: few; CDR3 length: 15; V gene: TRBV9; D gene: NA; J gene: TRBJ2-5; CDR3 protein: CASSEAPRAQETQYF; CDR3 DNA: TGTGCCAGCAGCGAAGCCCCTAGGGCTCAAGAGACCCAGTACTTC
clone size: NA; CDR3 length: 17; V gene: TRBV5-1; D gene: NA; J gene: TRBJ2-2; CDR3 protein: CASSLAPLAGNTGELFF; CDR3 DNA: TGCGCCAGCAGCTTGGCTCCGCTAGCCGGTAACACCGGGGAGCTGTTTTTT
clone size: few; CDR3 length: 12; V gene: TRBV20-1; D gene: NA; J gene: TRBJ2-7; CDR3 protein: CSAHDSGAEQYF; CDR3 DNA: TGCAGTGCTCACGATTCAGGCGCCGAGCAGTACTTC
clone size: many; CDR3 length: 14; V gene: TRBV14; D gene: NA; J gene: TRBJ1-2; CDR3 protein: CASSQPGADYGYTF; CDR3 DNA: TGTGCCAGCAGCCAACCAGGGGCAGACTATGGCTACACCTTC
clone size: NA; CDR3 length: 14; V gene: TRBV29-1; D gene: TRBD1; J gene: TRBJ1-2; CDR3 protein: CSYSSGQEIYGYTF; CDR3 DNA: TGCAGTTACTCGTCGGGACAGGAAATCTATGGCTACACCTTC
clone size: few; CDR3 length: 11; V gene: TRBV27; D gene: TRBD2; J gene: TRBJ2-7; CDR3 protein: CASTVGGELYF; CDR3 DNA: TGTGCCAGCACCGTCGGGGGGGAGCTGTACTTC
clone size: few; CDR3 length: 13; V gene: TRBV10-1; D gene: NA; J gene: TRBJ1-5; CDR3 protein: CASSLPGEQPQHF; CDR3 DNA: TGTGCCAGCTCACTGCCAGGGGAACAGCCCCAGCATTTT
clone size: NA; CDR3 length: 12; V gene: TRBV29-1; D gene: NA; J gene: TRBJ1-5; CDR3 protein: CSVGGPYQPQHF; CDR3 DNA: TGCAGCGTTGGGGGACCCTATCAGCCCCAGCATTTT
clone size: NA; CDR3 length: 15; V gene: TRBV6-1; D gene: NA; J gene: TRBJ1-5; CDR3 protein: CASSELLGANQPQHF; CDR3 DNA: TGTGCCAGCAGTGAATTATTAGGGGCTAATCAGCCCCAGCATTTT
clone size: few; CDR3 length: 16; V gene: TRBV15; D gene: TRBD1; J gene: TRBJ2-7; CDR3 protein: CATSSAPGGAGYEQYF; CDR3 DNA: TGTGCCACCAGCAGTGCCCCAGGGGGCGCCGGTTACGAGCAGTACTTC
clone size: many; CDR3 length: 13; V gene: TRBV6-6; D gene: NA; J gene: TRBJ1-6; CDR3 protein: CASTEGRNSPLHF; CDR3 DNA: TGTGCCAGCACCGAAGGGAGGAATTCACCCCTCCACTTT